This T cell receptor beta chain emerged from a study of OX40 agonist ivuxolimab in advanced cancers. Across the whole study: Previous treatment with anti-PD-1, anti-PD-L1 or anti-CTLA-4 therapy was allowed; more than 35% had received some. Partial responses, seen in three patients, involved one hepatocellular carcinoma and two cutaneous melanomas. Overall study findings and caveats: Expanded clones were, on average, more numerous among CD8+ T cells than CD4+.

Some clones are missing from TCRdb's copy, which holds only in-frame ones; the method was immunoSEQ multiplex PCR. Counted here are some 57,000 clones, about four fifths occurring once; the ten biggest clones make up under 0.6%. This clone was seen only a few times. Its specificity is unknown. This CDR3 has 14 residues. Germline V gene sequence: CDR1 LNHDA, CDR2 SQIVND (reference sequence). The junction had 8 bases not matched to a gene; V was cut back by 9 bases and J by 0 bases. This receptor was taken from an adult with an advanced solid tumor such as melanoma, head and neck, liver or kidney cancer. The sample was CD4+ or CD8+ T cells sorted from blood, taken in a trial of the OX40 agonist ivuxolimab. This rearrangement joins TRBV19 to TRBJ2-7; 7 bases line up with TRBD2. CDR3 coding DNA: TGTGCCAGCCAACTAGCGTCGAACTCCTACGAGCAGTACTTC. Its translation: CASQLASNSYEQYF. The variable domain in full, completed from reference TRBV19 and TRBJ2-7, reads DGGITQSPKYLFRKEGQNVTLSCEQNLNHDAMYWYRQDPGQGLRLIYYSQIVNDFQKGDIAEGYSVSREKKESFPLTVTSAQKNPTAFYLCASQLASNSYEQYFGPGTRLTVT.